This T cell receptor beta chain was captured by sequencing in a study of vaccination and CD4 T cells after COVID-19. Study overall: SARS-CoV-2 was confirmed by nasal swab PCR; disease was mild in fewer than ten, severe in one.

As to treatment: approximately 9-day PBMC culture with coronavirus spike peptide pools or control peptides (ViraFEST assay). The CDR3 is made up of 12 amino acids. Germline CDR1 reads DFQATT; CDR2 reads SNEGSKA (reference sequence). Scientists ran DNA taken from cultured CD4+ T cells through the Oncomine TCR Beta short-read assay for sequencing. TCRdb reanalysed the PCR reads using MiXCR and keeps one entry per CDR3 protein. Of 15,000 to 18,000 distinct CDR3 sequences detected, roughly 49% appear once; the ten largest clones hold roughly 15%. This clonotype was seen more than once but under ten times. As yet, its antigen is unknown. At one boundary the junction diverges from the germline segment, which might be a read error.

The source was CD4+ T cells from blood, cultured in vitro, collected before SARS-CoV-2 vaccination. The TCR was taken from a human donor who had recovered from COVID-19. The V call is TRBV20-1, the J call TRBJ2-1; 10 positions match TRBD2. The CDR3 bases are TGCAGTGCAAGAGAAGCGGGAGGGCCTAGGGTCTTC. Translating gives CSAREAGGPRVF.